These 10 T cell receptor beta chains came from one sample sequenced in a study of OX40 agonist ivuxolimab in advanced cancers. Assay: immunoSEQ multiplex PCR; the TCRdb copy retains only in-frame clones and omits some. The sample holds around 34,000 clones, 80% to 90% seen once. This specimen was CD4+ or CD8+ T cells sorted from blood, taken in a trial of the OX40 agonist ivuxolimab. The source of these receptors is an adult with an advanced solid tumor such as melanoma, head and neck, liver or kidney cancer.

The rearrangement joins TRBV19 to TRBJ2-1; D is undetermined. CDR1 is LNHDA and CDR2 is SQIVND in the germline V gene (reference sequence). Trimming left V 7 bases short and J 0 bases short, with 13 bases between. This CDR3 has 15 residues. CDR3 loop: CASTPTFSSYNEQFF. For the CDR3, the DNA is TGTGCCAGTACCCCGACATTTAGCTCCTACAATGAGCAGTTCTTC.

The rearrangement uses TRBV30 and TRBJ2-7; D is perhaps TRBD2 (7 bases). In germline, CDR1 is GTSNPN, CDR2 SVGIG (reference sequence). This CDR3 is 14 amino acids long. V lost 1 base, J lost 2 bases, and 12 bases lay in between. CDR3 sequence reads: CAWSGGGPTYEQYF. For the CDR3, the DNA is TGTGCCTGGAGTGGGGGGGGCCCCACCTACGAGCAGTACTTC.

The chain combines TRBV28 with TRBJ2-7; maybe TRBD2 (6 bases). Germline CDR1 MDHEN, CDR2 SYDVKM. Trimming removed 6 bases from V and 4 bases from J, with 16 bases in between. This CDR3 is 14 amino acids long. The CDR3 sequence: CASRDWGLLYEQYF. CDR3 sequence (DNA): TGTGCCAGCAGGGACTGGGGACTTTTATACGAGCAGTACTTC.

The J gene is TRBJ2-7, the V gene TRBV7-8; D unclear. Trimming left V 1 base short and J 2 bases short, with 9 bases between. The CDR3 runs to 14 residues. Germline CDR1 and CDR2: SGHVS and FQNEAQ. DNA of the CDR3: TGTGCCAGCAGCTTAGGGACCCGTACCTACGAGCAGTACTTC. Translated: CASSLGTRTYEQYF.

The chain has TRBV29-1 and TRBJ2-7, with D unclear. The germline V and J ends were trimmed by 7 bases and 8 bases, with 12 bases remaining between them. Germline V gene data show CDR1 as SQVTM and CDR2 as ANQGSEA. The CDR3 is 10 residues long. DNA for the CDR3: TGCAGCGCCGTGGACGGTAAGCAGTACTTC. It is translated as CSAVDGKQYF.

The chain uses TRBV7-6 and TRBJ2-1, with 7 nucleotides matching TRBD1. The CDR3 has 15 amino acids. CDR1 is SGHVS and CDR2 is FNYEAQ in the germline V gene. Trimming at V came to 7 bases and at J to 9 bases, leaving 15 bases not matched to a gene. CDR3 loop: CASKGLERDSSEQFF. CDR3 in DNA: TGTGCCAGCAAGGGTCTCGAGAGGGACAGTAGTGAGCAGTTCTTC. The variable domain in full, completed from reference TRBV7-6 and TRBJ2-1, reads GAGVSQSPRYKVTKRGQDVALRCDPISGHVSLYWYRQALGQGPEFLTYFNYEAQQDKSGLPNDRFSAERPEGSISTLTIQRTEQRDSAMYRCASKGLERDSSEQFFGPGTRLTVL.

V and J are TRBV28 and TRBJ1-1; D is unclear. Per germline, CDR1 MDHEN and CDR2 SYDVKM. With 6 bases removed from V and 8 bases from J, the gap between germline ends came to 10 bases. There are 11 residues in the CDR3. DNA of the CDR3: TGTGCCAGCAGCTTGCAGGAGGAAGCTTTCTTT. Amino acids: CASSLQEEAFF.

The table lists this clone with a few counts. This chain joins TRBV10-3 and TRBJ1-2, with D possibly matching TRBD1 (6 bases). The CDR3 sequence is 12 residues long. CDR1 and CDR2 (germline): ENHRY, SYGVKD. The V end was cut by 5 bases, the J end by 8 bases, with 12 bases between. CDR3 bases: TGTGCCATCAGTATACAGGGAAAGGGCTACACCTTC. Translation: CAISIQGKGYTF.

The rearrangement links TRBV7-9 to TRBJ2-7; no reliable D call. The CDR3 totals 13 residues. V was shortened by 0 bases and J by 2 bases, with 5 bases between the two germline ends. CDR1 is SEHNR, CDR2 FQNEAQ, per germline (reference sequence). CDR3: CASSLAGTYEQYF. The CDR3 region has the DNA TGTGCCAGCAGCTTAGCGGGGACCTACGAGCAGTACTTC.

The chain uses TRBV7-9 and TRBJ2-5; TRBD1 aligns across 7 bases. The ends lost 1 base at V and 2 bases at J; junction bases unmatched: 10. The CDR3 loop spans 17 amino acids. Germline CDR1 reads SEHNR; CDR2 reads FQNEAQ (reference sequence). The CDR3 DNA reads as TGTGCCAGCAGCTTAGGGAAAGACAGGGCTAAGCAAGAGACCCAGTACTTC. Translated, it gives CASSLGKDRAKQETQYF.